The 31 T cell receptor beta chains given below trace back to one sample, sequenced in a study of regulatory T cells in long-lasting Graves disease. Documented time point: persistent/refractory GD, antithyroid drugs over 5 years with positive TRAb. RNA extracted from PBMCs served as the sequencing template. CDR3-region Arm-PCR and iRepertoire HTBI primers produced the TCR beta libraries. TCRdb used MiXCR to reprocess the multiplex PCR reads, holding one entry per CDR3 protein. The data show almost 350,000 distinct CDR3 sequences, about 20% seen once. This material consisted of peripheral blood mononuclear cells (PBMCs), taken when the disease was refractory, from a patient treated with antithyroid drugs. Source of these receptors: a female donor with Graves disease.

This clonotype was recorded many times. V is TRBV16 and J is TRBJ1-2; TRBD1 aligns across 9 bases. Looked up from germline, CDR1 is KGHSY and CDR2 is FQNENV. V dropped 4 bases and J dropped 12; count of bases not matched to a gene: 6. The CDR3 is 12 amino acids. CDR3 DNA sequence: TGTGCCAGCAGCCCCGGACAGGGGAGCCACACCTTC. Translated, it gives CASSPGQGSHTF.

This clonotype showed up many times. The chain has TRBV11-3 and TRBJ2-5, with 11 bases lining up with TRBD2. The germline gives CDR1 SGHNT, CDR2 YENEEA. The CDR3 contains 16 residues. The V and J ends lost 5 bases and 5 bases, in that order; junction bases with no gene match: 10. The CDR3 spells CASSPNIAGGMETQYF. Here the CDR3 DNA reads TGTGCCAGCAGCCCCAATATAGCGGGGGGGATGGAGACCCAGTACTTC.

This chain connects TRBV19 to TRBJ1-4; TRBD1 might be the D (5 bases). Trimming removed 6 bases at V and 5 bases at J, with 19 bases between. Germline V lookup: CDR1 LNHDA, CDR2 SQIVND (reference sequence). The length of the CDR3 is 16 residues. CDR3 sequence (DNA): TGTGCCAGTAGGAGGGCTGGGGCAGGACTAAATGAAAAACTGTTTTTT. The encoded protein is CASRRAGAGLNEKLFF.

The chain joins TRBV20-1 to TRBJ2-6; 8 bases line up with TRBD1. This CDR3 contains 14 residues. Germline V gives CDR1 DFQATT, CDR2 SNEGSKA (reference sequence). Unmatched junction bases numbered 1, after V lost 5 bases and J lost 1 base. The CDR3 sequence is CSARQGSGANVLTF. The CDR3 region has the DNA TGCAGTGCTCGACAGGGGTCTGGGGCCAACGTCCTGACTTTC.

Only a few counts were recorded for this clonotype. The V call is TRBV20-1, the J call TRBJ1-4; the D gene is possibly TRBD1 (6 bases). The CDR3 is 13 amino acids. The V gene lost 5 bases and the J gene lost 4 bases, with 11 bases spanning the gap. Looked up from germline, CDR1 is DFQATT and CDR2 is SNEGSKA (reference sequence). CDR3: CSAWDMYNEKLFF. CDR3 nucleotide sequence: TGCAGTGCTTGGGACATGTATAATGAAAAACTGTTTTTT.

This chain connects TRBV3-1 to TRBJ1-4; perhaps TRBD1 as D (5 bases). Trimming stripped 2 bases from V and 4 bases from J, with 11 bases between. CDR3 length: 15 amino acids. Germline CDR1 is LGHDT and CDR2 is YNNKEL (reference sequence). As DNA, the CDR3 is TGTGCCAGCAGCCAACAGGGACGCCTTAATGAAAAACTGTTTTTT. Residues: CASSQQGRLNEKLFF.

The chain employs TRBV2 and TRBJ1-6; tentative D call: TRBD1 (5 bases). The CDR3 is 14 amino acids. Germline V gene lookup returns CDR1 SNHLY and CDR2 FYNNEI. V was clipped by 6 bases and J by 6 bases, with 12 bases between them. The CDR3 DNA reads TGTGCCAGCAGGGTGGACAAGACTAATTCACCCCTCCACTTT. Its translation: CASRVDKTNSPLHF.

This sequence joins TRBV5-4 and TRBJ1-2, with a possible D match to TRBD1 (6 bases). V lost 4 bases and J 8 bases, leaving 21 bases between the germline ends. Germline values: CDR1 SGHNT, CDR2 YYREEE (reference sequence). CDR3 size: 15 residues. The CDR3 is CASSPRGTSSEGYTF. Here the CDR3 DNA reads TGTGCCAGCAGCCCGAGGGGGACTTCCTCAGAAGGCTACACCTTC.

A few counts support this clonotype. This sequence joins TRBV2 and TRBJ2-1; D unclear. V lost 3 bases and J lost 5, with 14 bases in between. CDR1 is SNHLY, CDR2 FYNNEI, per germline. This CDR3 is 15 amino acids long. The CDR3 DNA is TGTGCCAGCAGTGATTCAGGATGGGGTAACAATGAGCAGTTCTTC. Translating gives CASSDSGWGNNEQFF.

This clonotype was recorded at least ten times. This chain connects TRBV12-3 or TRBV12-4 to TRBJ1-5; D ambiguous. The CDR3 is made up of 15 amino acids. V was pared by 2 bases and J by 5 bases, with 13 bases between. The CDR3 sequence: CASSLIGAGDQPQHF. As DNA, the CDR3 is TGTGCCAGCAGTTTAATAGGAGCAGGCGATCAGCCCCAGCATTTT.

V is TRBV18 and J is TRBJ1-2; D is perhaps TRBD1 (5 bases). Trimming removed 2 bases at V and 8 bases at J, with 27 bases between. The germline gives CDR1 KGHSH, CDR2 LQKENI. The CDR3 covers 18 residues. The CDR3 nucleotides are TGTGCCAGCTCACCATTCTCTGGGACGGACGGTCTCGGCGGGGGCTACACCTTC. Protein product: CASSPFSGTDGLGGGYTF.

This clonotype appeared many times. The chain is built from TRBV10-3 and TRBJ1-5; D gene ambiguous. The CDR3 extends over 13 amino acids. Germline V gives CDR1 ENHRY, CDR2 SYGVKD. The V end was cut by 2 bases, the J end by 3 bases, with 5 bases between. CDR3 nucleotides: TGTGCCATCAGTGAGGGCCCCAATCAGCCCCAGCATTTT. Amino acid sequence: CAISEGPNQPQHF.

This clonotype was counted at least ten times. The CDR3 here is CASSEPQWVTNEKLFF. In DNA form, the CDR3 reads TGTGCCAGCAGTGAACCCCAATGGGTAACTAATGAAAAACTGTTTTTT. The chain combines TRBV6-1 with TRBJ1-4; D remains ambiguous. Looked up from germline, CDR1 is MNHNS and CDR2 is SASEGT. Trimming took 2 bases from V and 1 from J, leaving 11 bases between them. This CDR3 is built from 16 residues.

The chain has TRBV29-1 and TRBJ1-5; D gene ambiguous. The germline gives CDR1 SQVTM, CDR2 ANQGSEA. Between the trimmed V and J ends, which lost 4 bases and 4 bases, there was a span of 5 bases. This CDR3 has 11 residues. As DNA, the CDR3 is TGCAGCGTTGGAGAAAATCAGCCCCAGCATTTT. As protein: CSVGENQPQHF.

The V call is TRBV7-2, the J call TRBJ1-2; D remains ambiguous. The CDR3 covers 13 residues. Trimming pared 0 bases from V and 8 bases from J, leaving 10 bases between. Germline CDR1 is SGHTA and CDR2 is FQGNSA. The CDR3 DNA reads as TGTGCCAGCAGCTTAGCGGGAGTTTCGGGCTACACCTTC. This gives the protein CASSLAGVSGYTF.

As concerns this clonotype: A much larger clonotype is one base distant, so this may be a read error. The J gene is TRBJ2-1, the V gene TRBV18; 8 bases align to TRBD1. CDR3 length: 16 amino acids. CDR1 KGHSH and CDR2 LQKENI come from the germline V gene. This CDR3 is CASPPPLDRGYNEQFF. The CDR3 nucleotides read TGTGCCAGCCCACCACCGTTAGACAGGGGCTACAATGAGCAGTTCTTC. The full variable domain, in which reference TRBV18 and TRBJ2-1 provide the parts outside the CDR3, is NAGVMQNPRHLVRRRGQEARLRCSPMKGHSHVYWYRQLPEEGLKFMVYLQKENIIDESGMPKERFSAEFPKEGPSILRIQQVVRGDSAAYFCASPPPLDRGYNEQFFGPGTRLTVL.

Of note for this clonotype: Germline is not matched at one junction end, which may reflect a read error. In DNA form, the CDR3 reads TGTGTCAGCAGCCAACCGGGACAGGGCAACACTGAAGCTTTCTTT. Translated, it gives CVSSQPGQGNTEAFF. The chain combines TRBV3-1 with TRBJ1-1; 9 positions agree with TRBD1. The CDR3 has 15 residues. Germline-derived CDR1 and CDR2 are LGHDT and YNNKEL (reference sequence).

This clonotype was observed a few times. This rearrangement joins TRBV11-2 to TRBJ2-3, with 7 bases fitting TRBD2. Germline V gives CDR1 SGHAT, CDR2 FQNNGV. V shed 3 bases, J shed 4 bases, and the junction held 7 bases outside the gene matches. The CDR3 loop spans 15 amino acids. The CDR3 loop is CASSFGREWADTQYF. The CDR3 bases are TGTGCCAGCAGCTTCGGGCGGGAGTGGGCAGATACGCAGTATTTT.

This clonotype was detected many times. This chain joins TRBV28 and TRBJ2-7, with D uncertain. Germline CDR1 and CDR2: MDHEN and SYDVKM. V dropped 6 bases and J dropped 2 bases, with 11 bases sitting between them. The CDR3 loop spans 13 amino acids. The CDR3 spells CASSLGFPYEQYF. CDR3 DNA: TGTGCCAGCAGCTTAGGGTTTCCCTACGAGCAGTACTTC.

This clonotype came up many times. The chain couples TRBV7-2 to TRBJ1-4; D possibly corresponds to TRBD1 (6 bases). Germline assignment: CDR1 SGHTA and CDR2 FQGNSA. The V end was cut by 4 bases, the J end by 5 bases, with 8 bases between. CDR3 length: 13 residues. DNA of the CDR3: TGTGCCAGCAGCTGGAGGGGGAATGAAAAACTGTTTTTT. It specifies CASSWRGNEKLFF.

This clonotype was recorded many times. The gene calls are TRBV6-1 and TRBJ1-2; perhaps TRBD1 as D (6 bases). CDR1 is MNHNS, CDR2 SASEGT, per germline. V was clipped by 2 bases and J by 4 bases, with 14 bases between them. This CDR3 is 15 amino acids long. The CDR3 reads CASSEPGQSFYGYTF. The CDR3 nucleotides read TGTGCCAGCAGTGAACCTGGACAGAGTTTCTATGGCTACACCTTC.

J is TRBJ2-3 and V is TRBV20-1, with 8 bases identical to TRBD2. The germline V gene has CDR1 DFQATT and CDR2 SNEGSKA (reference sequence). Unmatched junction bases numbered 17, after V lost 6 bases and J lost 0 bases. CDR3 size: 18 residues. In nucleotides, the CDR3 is TGCAGTGCCCCCTATGCGGCGGGAGGTTCCTCTAGCACAGATACGCAGTATTTT. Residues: CSAPYAAGGSSSTDTQYF.

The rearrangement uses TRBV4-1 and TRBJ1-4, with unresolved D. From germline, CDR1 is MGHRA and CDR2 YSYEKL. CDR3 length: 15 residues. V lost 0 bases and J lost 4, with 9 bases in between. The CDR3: CASSQEGRNNEKLFF. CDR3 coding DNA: TGCGCCAGCAGCCAAGAGGGCAGGAATAATGAAAAACTGTTTTTT.

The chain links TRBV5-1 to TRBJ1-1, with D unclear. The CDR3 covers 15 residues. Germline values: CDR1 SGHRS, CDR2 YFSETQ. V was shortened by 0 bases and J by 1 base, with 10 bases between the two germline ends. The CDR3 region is CASSLVGFPNTEAFF. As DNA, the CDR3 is TGCGCCAGCAGCTTGGTGGGTTTCCCGAACACTGAAGCTTTCTTT.

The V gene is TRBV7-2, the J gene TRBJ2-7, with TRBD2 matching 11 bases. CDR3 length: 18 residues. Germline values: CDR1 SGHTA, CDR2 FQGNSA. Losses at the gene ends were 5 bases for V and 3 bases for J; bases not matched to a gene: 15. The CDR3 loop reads CASSQDWRVAGGYYEQYF. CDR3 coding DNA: TGTGCCAGCAGCCAAGATTGGCGGGTAGCGGGAGGGTACTACGAGCAGTACTTC.

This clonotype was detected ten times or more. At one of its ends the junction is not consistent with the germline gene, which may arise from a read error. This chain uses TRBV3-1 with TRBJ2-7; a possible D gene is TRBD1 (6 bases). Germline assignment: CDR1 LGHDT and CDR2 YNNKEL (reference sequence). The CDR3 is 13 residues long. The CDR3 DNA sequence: TGTGCCAGCAGCCTCTCCGGGACAACCCCTCCGGACTTC. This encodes CASSLSGTTPPDF.

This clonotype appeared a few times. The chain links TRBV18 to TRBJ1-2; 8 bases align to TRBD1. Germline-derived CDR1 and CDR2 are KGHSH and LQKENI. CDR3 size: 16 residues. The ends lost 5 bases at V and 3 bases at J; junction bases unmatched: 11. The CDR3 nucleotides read TGTGCCAGCTCAGCACGGGGGGACAGGTGGGACTATGGCTACACCTTC. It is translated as CASSARGDRWDYGYTF.

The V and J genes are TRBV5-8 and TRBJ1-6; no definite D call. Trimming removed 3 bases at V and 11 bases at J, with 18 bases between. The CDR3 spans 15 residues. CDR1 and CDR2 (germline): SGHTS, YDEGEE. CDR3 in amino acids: CASSYPSLGSAPLHF. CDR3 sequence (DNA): TGTGCCAGCAGCTATCCCTCGTTGGGGTCGGCACCCCTCCACTTT.

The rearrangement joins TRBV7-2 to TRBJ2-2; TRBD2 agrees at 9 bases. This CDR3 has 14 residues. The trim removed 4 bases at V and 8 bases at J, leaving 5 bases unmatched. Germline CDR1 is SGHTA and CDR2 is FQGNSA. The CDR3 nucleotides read TGTGCCAGCAGCTCTAGCGGGAAGGGGGGGGAGCTGTTTTTT. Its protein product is CASSSSGKGGELFF.

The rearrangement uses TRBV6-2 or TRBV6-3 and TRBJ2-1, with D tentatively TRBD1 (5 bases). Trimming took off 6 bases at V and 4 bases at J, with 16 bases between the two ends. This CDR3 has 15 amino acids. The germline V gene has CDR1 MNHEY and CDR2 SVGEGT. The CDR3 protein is CASRGSKRQYNEQFF. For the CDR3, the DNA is TGTGCCAGCAGGGGCTCGAAGCGACAGTACAATGAGCAGTTCTTC.

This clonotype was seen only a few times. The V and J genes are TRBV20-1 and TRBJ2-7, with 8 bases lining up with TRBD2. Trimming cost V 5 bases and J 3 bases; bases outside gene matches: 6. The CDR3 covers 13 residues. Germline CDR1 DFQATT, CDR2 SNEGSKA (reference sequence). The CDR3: CSAPFSGNYEQYF. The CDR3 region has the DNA TGCAGTGCTCCGTTTAGCGGGAACTACGAGCAGTACTTC.